This T cell receptor (beta chain) was identified in a study of breast tumors, draining lymph nodes, adjacent tissues. This clonotype occurred many times. Its antigen is unidentified. V gave up 2 bases and J gave up 7 bases, with 16 bases separating them. The germline V gene encodes CDR1 SGHDT and CDR2 YYEEEE. This CDR3 region has 15 residues. Study-wide results and caveats: Tumor TCR diversity was below lymph nodes but above nontumor tissue. Luminal-like breast cancer showed significantly higher tumor–nontumor repertoire similarity than basal-like.

Axillary draining lymph nodes of breast cancer patients supplied the node samples. MiXCR, run by TCRdb on the multiplex PCR reads, gives a single entry per CDR3 protein. The data show fewer than 90,000 distinct CDR3 sequences, roughly 28% seen once. The specimen sequenced was axillary lymph node tissue. The sequence was collected from a female donor with breast cancer. Some clones in this sample may be carry-over from other donors' samples. This chain links TRBV5-6 with TRBJ1-5, with D perhaps TRBD1 (6 bases). The DNA of the CDR3 is TGTGCCAGCAGCTTCAGTCCAGGGGAGGACCAGCCCCAGCATTTT. This codes for CASSFSPGEDQPQHF.